These 6 T cell receptor beta chains were all obtained from the same sample, sequenced in a study of blood T cells in healthy people across ages. With a J-beta primer mix and a sample-barcoded 5' primer, a second PCR ran about 7 to 12 cycles. MiXCR was run by TCRdb on the 5' RACE reads, yielding one entry per CDR3 protein. The sample lists approximately 2,000,000 distinct CDR3 sequences, around 40% seen once, with about 21% in the top ten. Sequencing was carried out using blood. These TCRs come from a human donor in good health.

The chain joins TRBV4-1 to TRBJ2-2, with D perhaps matching TRBD1 (5 bases). From germline, CDR1 is MGHRA and CDR2 YSYEKL. V was pared by 4 bases and J by 8 bases, with 11 bases between. CDR3 size: 13 residues. CDR3 protein: CASSRAGNGELFF. DNA for the CDR3: TGCGCCAGCAGCCGGGCAGGGAATGGGGAGCTGTTTTTT.

The gene calls are TRBV27 and TRBJ2-1; 7 bases are shared with TRBD1. Trimming removed 5 bases from V and 2 bases from J; junction bases left unmatched: 9. Germline loops: CDR1 MNHEY, CDR2 SMNVEV (reference sequence). CDR3 length equals 16 residues. The CDR3 protein is CASSPSYRGTYNEQFF. The CDR3 region has the DNA TGTGCCAGCAGTCCGTCATACAGGGGAACCTACAATGAGCAGTTCTTC.

The sample holds a few counts of this clonotype. V is TRBV7-2 and J is TRBJ2-5; D could derive from TRBD1 or TRBD2 (6 bases each). The V end was cut by 1 base, the J end by 7 bases, with 16 bases between. CDR1 and CDR2 from the germline V gene are SGHTA and FQGNSA. This CDR3 is 15 amino acids long. The CDR3 sequence: CASSLVWDIGGTQYF. CDR3 sequence (DNA): TGTGCCAGCAGCTTAGTTTGGGACATCGGGGGGACCCAGTACTTC.

J is TRBJ1-1 and V is TRBV12-3 or TRBV12-4; no definite D call. The CDR3 has 12 residues. V was trimmed by 3 bases and J by 7 bases, leaving 9 bases between them. The CDR3 protein is CASSFMLGEAFF. The CDR3, as DNA: TGTGCCAGCAGTTTTATGCTTGGTGAAGCTTTCTTT.

This clonotype appeared a few times. The chain combines TRBV30 with TRBJ2-6, with D unclear. The CDR3 runs 13 residues. Per the germline V gene, CDR1 is GTSNPN and CDR2 is SVGIG (reference sequence). V shed 4 bases and J shed 3 bases, with 7 bases lying between them. This CDR3 is CAWNSIGANVLTF. The CDR3 DNA reads TGTGCCTGGAACAGCATTGGGGCCAACGTCCTGACTTTC.

The gene calls are TRBV7-9 and TRBJ1-1; D is undetermined. Germline CDR1 SEHNR, CDR2 FQNEAQ (reference sequence). CDR3 size: 12 residues. V was shortened by 3 bases and J by 5 bases, with 7 bases between the two germline ends. Written as DNA, the CDR3 is TGTGCCAGCAGCTTGCAGCCTACTGAAGCTTTCTTT. The encoded protein is CASSLQPTEAFF.